Listed here are 23 T cell receptor beta chains from one sample, sequenced in a study of T-cell reconstitution after alpha-beta-depleted transplantation in children. Unique molecular identifiers were incorporated when the TCRbeta library was constructed. TCRdb re-called the PCR reads through MiXCR, storing one row per CDR3 protein. The data contain a few hundred thousand distinct CDR3 sequences, roughly 27% of them singletons. Sequenced material: PBMCs, taken before TCRalphabeta/CD19-depleted stem cell transplant. All receptors come from a boy in the first two years of life with Wiskott-Aldrich syndrome, due to receive a stem cell transplant.

The chain joins TRBV5-1 to TRBJ2-2, with no clear D. V was cut by 2 bases and J by 6 bases, with 8 bases left in between. The CDR3 contains 13 residues. The V gene's germline CDR1 is SGHRS and CDR2 YFSETQ. The CDR3 protein is CASSFGPSGELFF. CDR3 coding DNA: TGCGCCAGCAGCTTTGGGCCCTCCGGGGAGCTGTTTTTT.

The chain uses TRBV6-7 and TRBJ2-1; D is uncertain. TRBV6-7 is reported as an ORF; its role is uncertain. The CDR3 is 13 residues long. V was cut by 9 bases and J by 6 bases, with 15 bases left in between. CDR3 in amino acids: CARQPLGINEQFF. In DNA, the CDR3 is TGTGCCAGGCAACCTTTGGGGATCAATGAGCAGTTCTTC.

This chain links TRBV20-1 with TRBJ2-7; no reliable D call. The CDR3 totals 14 residues. Germline loops: CDR1 DFQATT, CDR2 SNEGSKA (reference sequence). With 5 bases removed from V and 0 bases from J, the gap between germline ends came to 14 bases. The CDR3 bases are TGCAGTGCTCGACCCACCGGCAACTCCTACGAGCAGTACTTC. Translation gives CSARPTGNSYEQYF.

The V call is TRBV7-2, the J call TRBJ2-2; 7 bases match TRBD2. Per the germline V gene, CDR1 is SGHTA and CDR2 is FQGNSA. The CDR3 has 15 amino acids. The V and J ends lost 2 bases and 5 bases, in that order; junction bases with no gene match: 5. The CDR3 protein is CASSLWGGVTGELFF. CDR3 DNA sequence: TGTGCCAGCAGCTTATGGGGAGGGGTTACCGGGGAGCTGTTTTTT.

The V gene is TRBV21-1, the J gene TRBJ2-7; the D call TRBD2 from the table was never checked on the DNA. TRBV21-1 is tagged as a pseudogene. This CDR3 spans 13 amino acids. CDR3 sequence reads: CASSRLALYEQYF. The CDR3 coding sequence is TGTGCCAGCAGTCGCCTAGCGCTCTACGAGCAGTACTTC.

This clonotype was seen a handful of times. The chain uses TRBV27 and TRBJ1-2; a possible D gene is TRBD1 (6 bases). Germline CDR1 and CDR2: MNHEY and SMNVEV (reference sequence). The CDR3 spans 16 residues. V was pared by 1 base and J by 0 bases, with 12 bases between. This CDR3 reads CASSLFGGGTNYGYTF. The CDR3 DNA reads as TGTGCCAGCAGTTTATTCGGAGGGGGAACTAACTATGGCTACACCTTC.

The V call is TRBV20-1, the J call TRBJ2-1; 9 nucleotides match TRBD2. V shed 5 bases, J shed 14 bases, and the junction held 4 bases outside the gene matches. This CDR3 has 10 residues. Germline V CDR1 and CDR2: DFQATT, SNEGSKA (reference sequence). CDR3 bases: TGCAGTGCTCTTAGCGGGAGTGAGTTCTTC. Its protein product is CSALSGSEFF.

This chain uses TRBV25-1 with TRBJ2-1, with D unclear. V lost 1 base and J lost 6, with 13 bases in between. This CDR3 has 15 residues. Germline V gives CDR1 MGHDK, CDR2 SYGVNS. The CDR3, as DNA: TGTGCCAGCAGTGAATCTACACCTTTCTCCAATGAGCAGTTCTTC. It translates to CASSESTPFSNEQFF.

The sample holds a few counts of this clonotype. V gene TRBV7-9 combines with J gene TRBJ2-7; 13 bases are shared with TRBD2. The CDR3 is 16 residues long. Germline values: CDR1 SEHNR, CDR2 FQNEAQ (reference sequence). The J segment lost 4 bases and the V segment lost 4 bases, leaving 7 bases of the junction unmatched. This CDR3 reads CASSSPRTSGRYEQYF. CDR3 nucleotide sequence: TGTGCCAGCAGCTCTCCCAGGACTAGCGGGAGATACGAGCAGTACTTC.

The chain uses TRBV30 and TRBJ1-1; no definite D call. This CDR3 is built from 10 residues. Germline assignment: CDR1 GTSNPN and CDR2 SVGIG (reference sequence). V was clipped by 4 bases and J by 11 bases, with 11 bases between them. CDR3 sequence: CAWIRRKAFF. CDR3 in DNA: TGTGCCTGGATTAGGCGGAAGGCTTTCTTT.

The CDR3 nucleotides read TGCGCCAGCAGCTTGCGGGCTAGCACAGATACGCAGTATTTT. Protein product: CASSLRASTDTQYF. The genes are TRBV5-1 and TRBJ2-3, with unresolved D. The V gene lost 1 base and the J gene lost 0 bases, with 6 bases spanning the gap. CDR1 is SGHRS and CDR2 is YFSETQ in the germline V gene. This CDR3 spans 14 amino acids.

The sample holds a few counts of this clonotype. This sequence joins TRBV28 and TRBJ2-1, with TRBD2 as a possible D gene (6 bases). V lost 1 base to trimming and J lost 6 bases, with 16 bases between them. Per germline, CDR1 MDHEN and CDR2 SYDVKM. The CDR3 has 16 residues. The CDR3 sequence: CASSLLVGRRPNEQFF. CDR3 coding DNA: TGTGCCAGCAGTTTATTGGTCGGGAGAAGGCCCAATGAGCAGTTCTTC.

This clonotype turned up a few times. The rearrangement links TRBV29-1 to TRBJ1-2; TRBD1 might be the D (6 bases). Trimming took 3 bases from V and 7 from J, leaving 18 bases between them. The CDR3 totals 14 residues. Germline-derived CDR1 and CDR2 are SQVTM and ANQGSEA. DNA of the CDR3: TGCAGCGTTGAGAGTATACAGGGAATGGGTGGCTACACCTTC. It encodes CSVESIQGMGGYTF.

This clonotype was recorded a few times. The genes are TRBV4-2 and TRBJ2-1; 8 bases align to TRBD2. Trimming removed 4 bases from V and 7 bases from J; junction bases left unmatched: 9. Germline loops: CDR1 LGHNA, CDR2 YNFKEQ. The CDR3 spans 15 residues. The chain's CDR3 is CASSRGTSVRNEQFF. Written as DNA, the CDR3 is TGTGCCAGCAGCCGAGGGACTAGTGTTAGGAATGAGCAGTTCTTC.

The V gene is TRBV9, the J gene TRBJ2-7, with 11 nucleotides matching TRBD2. CDR3 length: 14 amino acids. Trimming at V came to 3 bases and at J to 5 bases, leaving 4 bases not matched to a gene. Per the germline V gene, CDR1 is SGDLS and CDR2 is YYNGEE. CDR3 sequence reads: CASSASGRSDEQYF. CDR3 sequence (DNA): TGTGCCAGCAGCGCTAGCGGGAGGTCGGACGAGCAGTACTTC. The variable domain in full, with the rest retrieved from reference TRBV9 and TRBJ2-7, is DSGVTQTPKHLITATGQRVTLRCSPRSGDLSVYWYQQSLDQGLQFLIQYYNGEERAKGNILERFSAQQFPDLHSELNLSSLELGDSALYFCASSASGRSDEQYFGPGTRLTVT.

The rearrangement links TRBV19 to TRBJ2-7; possibly TRBD1 for D (6 bases). The CDR3 extends over 16 amino acids. CDR1 LNHDA and CDR2 SQIVND come from the germline V gene (reference sequence). With 3 bases removed from V and 5 bases from J, the gap between germline ends came to 20 bases. CDR3 sequence reads: CASSIFFSTGFNEQYF. The CDR3 nucleotides are TGTGCCAGTAGTATTTTTTTCTCCACAGGGTTCAACGAGCAGTACTTC.

The chain couples TRBV6-2 or TRBV6-3 to TRBJ2-7; 13 positions agree with TRBD2. Germline V gives CDR1 MNHEY, CDR2 SVGEGT. Germline trimming cut 5 bases from V and 4 bases from J; bases unmatched to any gene: 8. This CDR3 spans 16 amino acids. This CDR3 is CASSPRLAGGRYEQYF. CDR3 nucleotides: TGTGCCAGCAGTCCTCGACTAGCGGGAGGCCGTTACGAGCAGTACTTC.

This clonotype was picked up a small number of times. V is TRBV29-1 and J is TRBJ2-7; 10 bases are a match to TRBD2. Looked up from germline, CDR1 is SQVTM and CDR2 is ANQGSEA. The CDR3 extends over 14 amino acids. The junction had 9 bases not matched to a gene; V was cut back by 4 bases and J by 6 bases. The CDR3 DNA reads as TGCAGCGTTGGCCTAGCGGGAGATTATAGCGAGCAGTACTTC. Translating it yields CSVGLAGDYSEQYF.

This clonotype was detected ten times or more. The genes are TRBV3-1 and TRBJ1-1; perhaps TRBD1 as D (5 bases). This CDR3 is built from 12 residues. The germline V and J ends were trimmed by 6 bases and 1 base, with 6 bases remaining between them. Germline CDR1 reads LGHDT; CDR2 reads YNNKEL (reference sequence). The CDR3 here is CASSQGNTEAFF. The CDR3 DNA sequence: TGTGCCAGCAGTCAGGGGAACACTGAAGCTTTCTTT.

The chain is built from TRBV11-1 and TRBJ2-7; 14 nucleotides align to TRBD2. V was pared by 2 bases and J by 3 bases, with 12 bases of the junction left unmatched. Germline assignment: CDR1 SGHAT and CDR2 FQDESV (reference sequence). This CDR3 has 19 residues. For the CDR3, the DNA is TGTGCCAGCAGCTTATCGGCGACTAGCGGGAGGGCCAGTTTCTACGAGCAGTACTTC. This sequence encodes CASSLSATSGRASFYEQYF.

This clonotype was counted a few times. The chain couples TRBV10-3 to TRBJ1-3, with D tentatively TRBD1 (6 bases). The V and J ends lost 7 bases and 3 bases respectively, with 10 bases between them. In germline, CDR1 is ENHRY, CDR2 SYGVKD. The CDR3 has 13 residues. As DNA, the CDR3 is TGTGCCATCACCCCGGACAGTGGAAACACCATATATTTT. Protein product: CAITPDSGNTIYF.

This rearrangement joins TRBV6-1 to TRBJ2-1; a weak D match, TRBD2 (5 bases). The length of the CDR3 is 15 residues. V shed 8 bases and J shed 7 bases, with 21 bases lying between them. CDR1 and CDR2 from the germline V gene are MNHNS and SASEGT. The CDR3 protein is CASPERGLGNNEQFF. In nucleotides, the CDR3 is TGTGCCAGCCCCGAGAGAGGGTTGGGGAATAATGAGCAGTTCTTC.

This clonotype was found many times. This chain links TRBV5-4 with TRBJ1-6; the D gene is possibly TRBD1 (6 bases). CDR3 length equals 15 residues. CDR1 SGHNT and CDR2 YYREEE come from the germline V gene (reference sequence). The ends were cut back, 4 bases at V and 8 bases at J, with 16 bases in the middle. CDR3 nucleotides: TGTGCCAGCAGCGAGAGCTTGGGGGGCGATTCACCCCTCCACTTT. Translated, it gives CASSESLGGDSPLHF.